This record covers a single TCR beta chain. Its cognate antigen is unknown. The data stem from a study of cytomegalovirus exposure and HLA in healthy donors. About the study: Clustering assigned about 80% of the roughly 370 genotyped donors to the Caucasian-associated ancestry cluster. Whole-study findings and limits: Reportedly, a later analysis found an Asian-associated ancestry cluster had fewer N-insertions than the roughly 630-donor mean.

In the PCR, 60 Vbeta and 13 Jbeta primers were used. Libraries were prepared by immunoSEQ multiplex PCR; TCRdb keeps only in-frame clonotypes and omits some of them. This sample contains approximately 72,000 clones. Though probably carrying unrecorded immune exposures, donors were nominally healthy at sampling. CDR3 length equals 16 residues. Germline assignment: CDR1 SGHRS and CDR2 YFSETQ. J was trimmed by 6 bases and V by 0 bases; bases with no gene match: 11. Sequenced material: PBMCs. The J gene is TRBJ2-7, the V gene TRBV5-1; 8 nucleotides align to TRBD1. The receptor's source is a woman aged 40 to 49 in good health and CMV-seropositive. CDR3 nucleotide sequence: TGCGCCAGCAGCTTGGCGGCAGGGGGCGCGGGTGGCGAGCAGTACTTC. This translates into CASSLAAGGAGGEQYF. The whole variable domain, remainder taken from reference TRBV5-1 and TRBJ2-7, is KAGVTQTPRYLIKTRGQQVTLSCSPISGHRSVSWYQQTPGQGLQFLFEYFSETQRNKGNFPGRFSGRQFSNSRSEMNVSTLELGDSALYLCASSLAAGGAGGEQYFGPGTRLTVT.